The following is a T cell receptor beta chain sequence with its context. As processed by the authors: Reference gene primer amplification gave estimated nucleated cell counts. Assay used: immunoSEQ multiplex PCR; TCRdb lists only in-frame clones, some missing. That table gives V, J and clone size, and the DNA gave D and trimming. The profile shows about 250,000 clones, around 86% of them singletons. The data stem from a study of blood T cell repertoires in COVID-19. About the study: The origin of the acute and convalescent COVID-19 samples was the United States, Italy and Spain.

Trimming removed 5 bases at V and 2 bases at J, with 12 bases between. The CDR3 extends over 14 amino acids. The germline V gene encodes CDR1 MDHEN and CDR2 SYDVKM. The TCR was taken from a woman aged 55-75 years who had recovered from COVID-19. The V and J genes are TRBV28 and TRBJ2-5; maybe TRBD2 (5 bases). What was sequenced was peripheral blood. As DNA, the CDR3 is TGTGCCAGCAGTATCTGGACTCATCAAGAGACCCAGTACTTC. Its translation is CASSIWTHQETQYF.